This T cell receptor (beta chain) was captured in a study of shared clonotypes between healthy human individuals (dated by TCRdb to the early 2020s). General notes on the study: The cohort included a few men and two women between 18 and 49 years of age. Different laboratories and diverse techniques were used to prepare libraries and sequence TCR repertoires, to increase sequencing depth and limit assay-specific biases. The study deeply sequenced blood TCR repertoires of about 5 healthy adults to estimate repertoire size and the extent of clonotype sharing between individuals. Each donor's leukapheresis produced roughly between roughly 0.85 and 9.5 billion PBMCs. For each donor, three plates each were used for CD4 naive and CD4 memory, two plates were used for CD8 naive, and one plate was used for CD8 memory. The full study reports these points: Incomplete sequencing was indicated by rarefaction of sorted-subset datasets, despite the large sequencing depth. Around 5.4% of naive CD4, 3.5% of naive CD8, roughly 2.5% of memory CD4, and around 0.4% of memory CD8 clonotypes were shared across four donors. The small number of donors limited the genetic and exposure-history diversity represented. Higher generation probabilities were observed for clonotypes shared by all four sorted-subset donors than for non-shared clonotypes. Sampling was restricted to blood, and TCR repertoires in tissue are likely to differ from TCR repertoires in blood. Naive subsets generally had larger estimated clonotype richness than memory subsets did. Pairwise subsampling led to the expectation that sequencing depth would affect the degree of clonotype sharing among donors.

CD8 naive samples consisted of CD45RO-negative cells that were positively selected for CCR7, yielding a CD45RA+CCR7+ population without TemRA cells. The donors were healthy, HIV-negative adults who had no recently reported acute infections or vaccinations. Only Caucasian adults living in Nashville, Tennessee, USA were represented among the donors. Blood was obtained by leukapheresis, after which PBMCs were separated by Ficoll-Histopaque density gradient centrifugation and cryopreserved in liquid nitrogen vapor phase. Purity and quantity of every magnetically sorted T cell population were checked by analytical flow cytometry. Each sorted fraction had its genomic DNA isolated and then quantified by UV absorbance on a Nanodrop 2000c. TCR CDR3 regions were amplified from genomic DNA by multiplex PCR using the deep immunoSEQ assay. For each cell subset, the extracted genomic DNA was distributed evenly across all wells of several immunoSEQ 96-well plates, and each plate served as one replicate. Each replicate PCR for sorted subsets received about 210 ng genomic DNA, equal to tens of thousands of T cell genomes. The purified libraries were quantified using a Qubit 3.0 fluorometer, sized with a Bioanalyzer 2100, and then quantified again using the KAPA Library Quantification kit. A separate single-read 150-cycle Illumina NextSeq 550 flow cell was used to sequence each immunoSEQ 96-well plate. Per the authors' processing: Because the immunoSEQ output held only junctional sequences and lacked quality scores, the filtering could not match the filtering applied to full-length reads. Sequences were annotated with PyIR, a Python wrapper for IgBLAST v1.9, using IMGT germline references to assign V/J genes and CDR3. Reads were removed for weak V/J assignments (E-value above 1e-6), missing CDR3, stop codons, out-of-frame junctions, or ambiguous translated residues. V3J clonotypes were defined as sequences sharing an identical inferred V gene, J gene, and CDR3 amino acid sequence. Percentage overlap between repertoires was calculated by dividing the number of shared unique clonotypes by the size of the smaller repertoire. RTK rarefaction, the Chao1 estimator, and Recon v2.1 estimates of unobserved clonotypes were used to assess repertoire richness. Generation probabilities were computed with OLGA for all TCRbeta clonotypes obtained by the gDNA method from several donors. TCRdb obtained this table from immuneACCESS and retained in-frame rearrangements with V and J assigned. These tables miss some clones; where compared with another copy, unresolved V genes account for less than half of the shortfall, and the remainder is unexplained. V, J and clone size were drawn from that table, and D and trimming were deduced from the DNA. The sample includes roughly 600,000 clones, with more than 95% observed a single time. The ten largest account for 0.3% of the sample.

Comments on this clone: The specificity of this receptor is unknown. No much larger clone exists at a distance of one base, and base qualities are not known.

The sequence derives from a man aged 30-40 years in good health. The specimen was naive CD8+ T cells sorted from blood. What this sample's cell subset or site label stands for: CD45RA+CCR7+.

The CDR3: CASSRYRDRETEAFF. The DNA reads TGTGCCAGCAGCCGCTACCGGGACAGGGAGACTGAAGCTTTCTTT. The V and J genes are TRBV14 and TRBJ1-1; 9 bases in between match TRBD1. V has 4 bases trimmed and J has 5 bases trimmed; junction bases matching no gene number 8. The germline V gene yields SGHDN for CDR1 and FVKESK for CDR2. There are 15 amino acids in the CDR3, from cysteine to phenylalanine inclusive. CDR3 DNA only is kept here, 45 bases in frame from base 1.